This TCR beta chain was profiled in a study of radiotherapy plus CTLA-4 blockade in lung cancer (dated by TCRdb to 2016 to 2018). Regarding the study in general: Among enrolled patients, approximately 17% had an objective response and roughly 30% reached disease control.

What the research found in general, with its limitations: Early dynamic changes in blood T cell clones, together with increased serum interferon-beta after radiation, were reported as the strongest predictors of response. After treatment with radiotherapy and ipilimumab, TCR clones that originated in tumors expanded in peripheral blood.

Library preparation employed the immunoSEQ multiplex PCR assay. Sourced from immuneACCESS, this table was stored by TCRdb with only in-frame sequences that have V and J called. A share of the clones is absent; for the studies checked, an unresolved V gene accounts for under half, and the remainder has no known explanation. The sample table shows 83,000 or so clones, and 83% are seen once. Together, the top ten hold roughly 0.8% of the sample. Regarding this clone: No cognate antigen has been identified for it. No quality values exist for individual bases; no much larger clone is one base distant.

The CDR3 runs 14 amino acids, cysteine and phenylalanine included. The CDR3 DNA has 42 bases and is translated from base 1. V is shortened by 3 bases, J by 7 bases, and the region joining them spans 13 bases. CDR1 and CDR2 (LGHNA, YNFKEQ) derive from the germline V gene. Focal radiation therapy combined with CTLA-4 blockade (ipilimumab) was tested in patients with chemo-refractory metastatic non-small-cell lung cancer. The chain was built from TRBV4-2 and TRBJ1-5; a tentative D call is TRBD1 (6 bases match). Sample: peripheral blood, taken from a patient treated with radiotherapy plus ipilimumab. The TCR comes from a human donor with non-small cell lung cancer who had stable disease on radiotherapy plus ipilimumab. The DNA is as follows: TGTGCCAGCAGCCAGTTGGGGGGCCGGCAGCCCCAGCATTTT. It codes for CASSQLGGRQPQHF.